The 29 T cell receptor beta chains presented below share a single source sample, sequenced in a study of identical twins. From the 5' RACE reads, TCRdb called clonotypes with MiXCR, one entry per CDR3 protein. The repertoire holds 350,000 to 600,000 distinct CDR3 sequences, with more than 13% as singletons. This same sample was also taken into another study, of yellow fever vaccine responses in identical twins.

Sequenced sample: CD4+ T cells sorted from blood. The receptors originated from a woman between 18 and 29 years old in good health.

This clonotype has a handful of counts. The chain recombines TRBV12-3 or TRBV12-4 with TRBJ2-3; 9 positions match TRBD2. V was clipped by 3 bases and J by 2 bases; unmatched bases: 3. The CDR3 is 15 residues long. CDR3 loop: CASSFQRGATDTQYF. In DNA form, the CDR3 reads TGTGCCAGCAGTTTCCAGCGGGGGGCCACAGATACGCAGTATTTT.

This chain joins TRBV29-1 and TRBJ2-3; D remains ambiguous. The V end lost 6 bases, the J end lost 6 bases, and 16 bases lay between the germline ends. Germline values: CDR1 SQVTM, CDR2 ANQGSEA. There are 13 residues in the CDR3. CDR3 in DNA: TGCAGCGTCGCAGAGGACCTACGGGATACGCAGTATTTT. It yields the protein CSVAEDLRDTQYF.

The gene calls are TRBV20-1 and TRBJ2-1; 7 bases fit TRBD1. V was clipped by 4 bases and J by 6 bases; unmatched bases: 3. The CDR3 contains 12 residues. Looked up from germline, CDR1 is DFQATT and CDR2 is SNEGSKA (reference sequence). The DNA for the CDR3 is TGCAGTGCTATGAGACAGGGCAATGAGCAGTTCTTC. Its translation: CSAMRQGNEQFF.

This clonotype has only a few counts. The chain has TRBV20-1 and TRBJ1-5; D not certain. The CDR3 runs to 15 residues. CDR1 is DFQATT, CDR2 SNEGSKA, per germline (reference sequence). V lost 5 bases, J lost 1 base, and 15 bases lay in between. The chain's CDR3 is CSAFRIGISNQPQHF. The DNA of the CDR3 is TGCAGTGCTTTCAGAATAGGGATCAGCAATCAGCCCCAGCATTTT.

This clonotype was detected ten times or more. This chain joins TRBV7-9 and TRBJ1-5; D uncertain. The CDR3 consists of 12 residues. Germline V gives CDR1 SEHNR, CDR2 FQNEAQ (reference sequence). Trimming took off 1 base at V and 10 bases at J, with 8 bases between the two ends. This CDR3 is CASSLGRRPQHF. The CDR3 nucleotides read TGTGCCAGCAGCTTAGGGCGTCGTCCCCAGCATTTT.

The CDR3 bases are TGTGCCAGCAGCCCGGGGACTAGCGGGAGGGAAGCAGAGACCCAGTACTTC. As protein: CASSPGTSGREAETQYF. The genes are TRBV4-2 and TRBJ2-5; 16 positions agree with TRBD2. Trimming removed 4 bases from V and 4 bases from J; junction bases left unmatched: 6. CDR3 length: 17 amino acids. CDR1 is LGHNA, CDR2 YNFKEQ, per germline.

This clonotype was observed a handful of times. This chain connects TRBV7-2 to TRBJ1-5; 9 bases match TRBD1. Germline values: CDR1 SGHTA, CDR2 FQGNSA. Unmatched junction bases numbered 4, after V lost 3 bases and J lost 7 bases. The CDR3 has 14 amino acids. DNA of the CDR3: TGTGCCAGCAGCTTGGACAGGGGCGCACAGCCCCAGCATTTT. Amino acid sequence: CASSLDRGAQPQHF.

This chain connects TRBV6-4 to TRBJ2-3; weak D call: TRBD1 (5 bases). V was clipped by 3 bases and J by 3 bases, with 13 bases between them. CDR3 length: 15 residues. The germline V gene encodes CDR1 MRHNA and CDR2 SNTAGT. This chain's CDR3 is CASSERAAGTDTQYF. CDR3 bases: TGTGCCAGCAGTGAGCGCGCCGCAGGGACAGATACGCAGTATTTT.

The gene calls are TRBV10-1 and TRBJ2-1; 8 nucleotides line up with TRBD1. V shed 3 bases and J 8 bases; nucleotides not matched to a gene: 12. CDR3 length: 16 amino acids. CDR1 and CDR2 from the germline V gene are WNHNN and SYGVQD (reference sequence). CDR3 protein: CASSEFGGQGLDEQFF. For the CDR3, the DNA is TGCGCCAGCAGTGAATTTGGAGGACAGGGTCTCGATGAGCAGTTCTTC.

This clonotype was detected a few times. The chain carries TRBV12-3 or TRBV12-4 and TRBJ1-2; no reliable D call. This CDR3 region has 10 residues. V lost 9 bases to trimming and J lost 8 bases, with 10 bases between them. The CDR3 DNA reads as TGTGCCAGAACGGACGGCGGCTACACCTTC. Translating gives CARTDGGYTF.

This clonotype came up a few times. The CDR3 nucleotides are TGTGCCAGCATCTTCCCGCTAGCGGGGTACAATGAGCAGTTCTTC. Its protein product is CASIFPLAGYNEQFF. The chain employs TRBV27 and TRBJ2-1, with TRBD2 matching 9 bases. The CDR3 has 15 residues. With V trimmed by 7 bases and J by 4 bases, 8 bases remained unmatched. Germline V CDR1 and CDR2: MNHEY, SMNVEV (reference sequence).

This clonotype was seen a handful of times. The gene calls are TRBV10-3 and TRBJ2-5; the D is unclear. Trimming removed 4 bases from V and 0 bases from J, with 9 bases in between. Germline CDR1 is ENHRY and CDR2 is SYGVKD. The CDR3 spans 14 residues. CDR3 bases: TGTGCCATCAGTGCTTCCAGAGACCAAGAGACCCAGTACTTC. It specifies CAISASRDQETQYF.

The chain is built from TRBV5-1 and TRBJ2-5, with 10 bases matching TRBD2. This CDR3 contains 14 residues. V was clipped by 5 bases and J by 4 bases; unmatched bases: 5. Germline CDR1 is SGHRS and CDR2 is YFSETQ. The CDR3 DNA reads TGCGCCAGCAGACAACTAGCGGGGCTAGAGACCCAGTACTTC. Its protein product is CASRQLAGLETQYF.

This clonotype was seen only a few times. The V gene is TRBV27, the J gene TRBJ2-3, with 8 positions matching TRBD2. CDR3 length: 14 residues. Germline CDR1 is MNHEY and CDR2 is SMNVEV (reference sequence). V was clipped by 11 bases and J by 2 bases; unmatched bases: 9. CDR3 sequence reads: CACSKREITDTQYF. The CDR3, as DNA: TGTGCCTGTTCCAAGCGGGAGATCACAGATACGCAGTATTTT.

In this sample, this clonotype turned up a few times. The chain combines TRBV18 with TRBJ2-7; 10 bases match TRBD2. V gave up 4 bases and J gave up 3 bases; unmatched junction bases: 12. Germline CDR1 reads KGHSH; CDR2 reads LQKENI. The CDR3 totals 17 residues. The CDR3 nucleotides read TGTGCCAGCTCACAAACTAGCGGGGTAAGAAGTCTCTACGAGCAGTACTTC. Amino acid sequence: CASSQTSGVRSLYEQYF.

V is TRBV6-1 and J is TRBJ1-1; D not certain. V was pared by 4 bases and J by 10 bases, with 10 bases between. Germline-derived CDR1 and CDR2 are MNHNS and SASEGT. This CDR3 contains 11 residues. Here the CDR3 reads CASSAPGRAFF. CDR3 in DNA: TGTGCCAGCAGTGCACCCGGGCGAGCTTTCTTT.

The rearrangement uses TRBV20-1 and TRBJ2-7; D might be TRBD2 (7 bases). Germline V gene data show CDR1 as DFQATT and CDR2 as SNEGSKA (reference sequence). The CDR3 spans 16 residues. The V end lost 1 base, the J end lost 5 bases, and 21 bases lay between the germline ends. The CDR3 DNA follows: TGCAGTGCTAGAGTATGGGGGGGCATTAGTTCGGACGAGCAGTACTTC. It specifies CSARVWGGISSDEQYF.

Many counts were recorded for this clonotype. The gene calls are TRBV20-1 and TRBJ2-1, with 9 bases aligning to TRBD1. CDR3 size: 15 residues. Germline CDR1 reads DFQATT; CDR2 reads SNEGSKA (reference sequence). Trimming at V came to 5 bases and at J to 4 bases, leaving 9 bases not matched to a gene. CDR3: CSAGRDRVNYNEQFF. The CDR3 nucleotides are TGCAGTGCTGGCCGGGACAGGGTAAATTACAATGAGCAGTTCTTC.

V and J are TRBV10-3 and TRBJ2-7; 15 bases are a match to TRBD2. V trimming: 5 bases; J trimming: 6 bases; junction bases outside the gene matches: 5. The CDR3 runs to 15 residues. Germline V gene data show CDR1 as ENHRY and CDR2 as SYGVKD. The CDR3 sequence: CAISTGLAGGGEQYF. For the CDR3, the DNA is TGTGCCATCAGTACAGGACTAGCGGGAGGGGGCGAGCAGTACTTC.

Here the CDR3 reads CASSQGLVRPSSSYEQYF. CDR3 DNA sequence: TGCGCCAGCAGCCAGGGACTAGTAAGGCCCTCGAGCTCCTACGAGCAGTACTTC. The chain joins TRBV4-3 to TRBJ2-7, with 8 bases matching TRBD2. V was clipped by 3 bases and J by 0 bases; unmatched bases: 13. CDR1 and CDR2 (germline): LGHNA, YSLEER. CDR3 length: 18 residues.

This clonotype was seen only a few times. The CDR3 coding sequence is TGTGCCAGCAGTTTAGCGACGCCAAGCTCCTACAATGAGCAGTTCTTC. Translating gives CASSLATPSSYNEQFF. The rearrangement uses TRBV28 and TRBJ2-1; D remains ambiguous. The germline gives CDR1 MDHEN, CDR2 SYDVKM. This CDR3 is built from 16 residues. Deletions cut 2 bases from V and 0 bases from J, with 11 bases between. The full variable domain, rest sourced from reference TRBV28 and TRBJ2-1, is DVKVTQSSRYLVKRTGEKVFLECVQDMDHENMFWYRQDPGLGLRLIYFSYDVKMKEKGDIPEGYSVSREKKERFSLILESASTNQTSMYLCASSLATPSSYNEQFFGPGTRLTVL.

The table lists this clonotype with a few counts. The gene calls are TRBV12-3 or TRBV12-4 and TRBJ2-7; tentatively, D is TRBD1 (6 bases). The CDR3 contains 12 residues. V was shortened by 7 bases and J by 3 bases, with 10 bases between the two germline ends. CDR3 DNA sequence: TGTGCCAGCATGGACAGCAACTACGAGCAGTACTTC. Amino acids: CASMDSNYEQYF.

The rearrangement joins TRBV5-1 to TRBJ2-3, with TRBD2 identical over 13 bases. Germline lookup yields CDR1 SGHRS and CDR2 YFSETQ. The CDR3 has 16 amino acids. J lost 4 bases, V lost 2 bases, and 4 bases had no gene match. The CDR3 reads CASSFRLAGGSDTQYF. The CDR3 DNA reads TGCGCCAGCAGCTTTCGACTAGCGGGAGGCTCAGATACGCAGTATTTT.

At least ten counts were recorded for this clonotype. This CDR3 is CASSRWQGQGSNEQFF. The CDR3 DNA is TGTGCCAGCAGCCGATGGCAGGGACAGGGGTCAAATGAGCAGTTCTTC. The chain is built from TRBV7-8 and TRBJ2-1; 10 positions match TRBD1. With V trimmed by 5 bases and J by 7 bases, 11 bases remained unmatched. Germline-derived CDR1 and CDR2 are SGHVS and FQNEAQ. This CDR3 has 16 amino acids.

This clonotype was seen a few times. This chain uses TRBV11-2 with TRBJ2-5, with a tentative D call TRBD1 (6 bases). Trimming took off 1 base at V and 5 bases at J, with 14 bases between the two ends. The CDR3 runs 15 residues. Germline V gives CDR1 SGHAT, CDR2 FQNNGV. In DNA form, the CDR3 reads TGTGCCAGCAGCTTAGGGACAGCCCTAAGGGAGACCCAGTACTTC. Amino acid sequence: CASSLGTALRETQYF.

The chain recombines TRBV3-1 with TRBJ1-2; D may be TRBD1 (5 bases). V lost 3 bases, J lost 1 base, and 12 bases lay in between. CDR1 is LGHDT, CDR2 YNNKEL, per germline (reference sequence). CDR3 length: 15 residues. The CDR3 here is CASSHWAGNNYGYTF. For the CDR3, the DNA is TGTGCCAGCAGCCACTGGGCAGGGAATAACTATGGCTACACCTTC.

This clonotype was observed a few times. The gene calls are TRBV20-1 and TRBJ1-4, with 10 bases that match TRBD1. The V segment lost 1 base and the J segment 7 bases; nucleotides outside the gene matches: 12. Per germline, CDR1 DFQATT and CDR2 SNEGSKA (reference sequence). The CDR3 runs to 17 residues. CDR3 loop: CSARGPGTGERSEKLFF. Here the CDR3 DNA reads TGCAGTGCTAGAGGGCCCGGGACAGGGGAAAGGAGTGAAAAACTGTTTTTT.

This clonotype was counted ten times or more. The V call is TRBV12-3 or TRBV12-4, the J call TRBJ1-1; TRBD1 is a possible D gene (6 bases). CDR3 length: 13 residues. The V end lost 5 bases, the J end lost 1 base, and 8 bases lay between the germline ends. The DNA for the CDR3 is TGTGCCAGCAGTCGACAGGAGAACACTGAAGCTTTCTTT. Residues: CASSRQENTEAFF.

V gene TRBV3-1 combines with J gene TRBJ2-7; D is perhaps TRBD2 (5 bases). Trimming took off 2 bases at V and 6 bases at J, with 11 bases between the two ends. Per the germline V gene, CDR1 is LGHDT and CDR2 is YNNKEL (reference sequence). The CDR3 consists of 13 residues. The CDR3 here is CASSQRRFGEQYF. CDR3 DNA: TGTGCCAGCAGCCAAAGGAGGTTTGGCGAGCAGTACTTC.